This is a list of T cell receptor beta chains from one sample in a study of cytomegalovirus exposure and HLA in healthy donors. Libraries were prepared by immunoSEQ multiplex PCR; TCRdb keeps only in-frame clonotypes and omits some of them. The table lists some 50,000 clones, just over 90% of them singletons. The sequencing input was PBMCs. The receptors stem from a woman under 30 in good health and CMV-seronegative. Each CDR3 is given with its conserved first and last residue. The order of the fields is J gene, clone size, D gene, V gene, CDR3 DNA, CDR3 protein. A D gene is named only where the DNA matches it firmly. Some rows mark clone size as missing; the rest say once, few, many or name a class of expanded clone.

j_call: TRBJ2-5; clone_size: .; d_call: TRBD1; v_call: TRBV11-3; cdr3_nt: TGTGCCAGCAGTCCAGGGACAGACCAAGAGACCCAGTACTTC; cdr3_aa: CASSPGTDQETQYF
j_call: TRBJ2-7; clone_size: .; d_call: .; v_call: TRBV7-2; cdr3_nt: TGTGCCAGCAGCTTAGATTTGGGGCAACCCCCGTACTTC; cdr3_aa: CASSLDLGQPPYF
j_call: TRBJ2-7; clone_size: .; d_call: .; v_call: TRBV5-8; cdr3_nt: TGTGCCAGCACCCCCGGGATCTCCTCTCTCTACGAGCAGTACTTC; cdr3_aa: CASTPGISSLYEQYF
j_call: TRBJ2-3; clone_size: .; d_call: TRBD2; v_call: TRBV4-3; cdr3_nt: TGCGCCAGCAGCCAAGACTTGGCGGGAGGTTCAGATACGCAGTATTTT; cdr3_aa: CASSQDLAGGSDTQYF
j_call: TRBJ2-1; clone_size: few; d_call: .; v_call: TRBV14; cdr3_nt: TGTGCCAGCAGCCAAGGGGCCTGGGAGCAGTTCTTC; cdr3_aa: CASSQGAWEQFF
j_call: TRBJ1-2; clone_size: .; d_call: .; v_call: TRBV5-1; cdr3_nt: TGCGCCAGCAGCTTGGAGGCGGCGAGCTATGGCTACACCTTC; cdr3_aa: CASSLEAASYGYTF
j_call: TRBJ1-2; clone_size: .; d_call: .; v_call: TRBV9; cdr3_nt: TGTGCCAGCAGCCCCTACCCCTCCCTACGGGGGGCGCCTGGCTACACCTTC; cdr3_aa: CASSPYPSLRGAPGYTF
j_call: TRBJ2-1; clone_size: .; d_call: .; v_call: TRBV6-6; cdr3_nt: TGTGCCAGCAGTTTCCCAGGGGACCTTTCCTACAATGAGCAGTTCTTC; cdr3_aa: CASSFPGDLSYNEQFF
j_call: TRBJ1-1; clone_size: .; d_call: .; v_call: TRBV18; cdr3_nt: TGTGCCAGCTCACCCCAGGGGATTAGCGCTGAAGCTTTCTTT; cdr3_aa: CASSPQGISAEAFF
j_call: TRBJ1-4; clone_size: .; d_call: .; v_call: TRBV28; cdr3_nt: TGTGCCAGCAGTTTATCAGGAGGGAGGGAAAAACTGTTTTTT; cdr3_aa: CASSLSGGREKLFF
j_call: TRBJ1-5; clone_size: .; d_call: .; v_call: TRBV19; cdr3_nt: TGTGCCAGTAGCATCACAGGGAATCAGCCCCAGCATTTT; cdr3_aa: CASSITGNQPQHF
j_call: TRBJ2-7; clone_size: .; d_call: .; v_call: TRBV19; cdr3_nt: TGTGCCAGTAGTATAGCAGTGGGAGACAGGGAGGCCTACGAGCAGTACTTC; cdr3_aa: CASSIAVGDREAYEQYF
j_call: TRBJ2-2; clone_size: .; d_call: TRBD2; v_call: TRBV29-1; cdr3_nt: TGCAGCGTTTATATCCTAGCGGGGGGGCGGACCGGGGAGCTGTTTTTT; cdr3_aa: CSVYILAGGRTGELFF
j_call: TRBJ1-2; clone_size: .; d_call: TRBD1; v_call: TRBV11-3; cdr3_nt: TGTGCCAGCAGCCCGCTGACAGGGACGGGTTTTGACTATGGCTACACCTTC; cdr3_aa: CASSPLTGTGFDYGYTF
j_call: TRBJ1-1; clone_size: .; d_call: .; v_call: TRBV19; cdr3_nt: TGTGCCAGTAGTATTGGCAGGAACACTGAAGCTTTCTTT; cdr3_aa: CASSIGRNTEAFF
j_call: TRBJ2-7; clone_size: .; d_call: TRBD2; v_call: TRBV7-2; cdr3_nt: TGTGCCAGCAGCTTAGGACTAGCGGGGGACCTCCGAGCCTACGAGCAGTACTTC; cdr3_aa: CASSLGLAGDLRAYEQYF
j_call: TRBJ1-2; clone_size: once; d_call: .; v_call: TRBV5-1; cdr3_nt: TGCGCCAGCAGCTTGCAGGGCGGCTATGGCTACACCTTC; cdr3_aa: CASSLQGGYGYTF
j_call: TRBJ1-2; clone_size: .; d_call: TRBD1; v_call: TRBV6-1; cdr3_nt: TGTGCCAGCAGTGTGACAGGGAGCTATGGCTACACCTTC; cdr3_aa: CASSVTGSYGYTF
j_call: TRBJ2-1; clone_size: .; d_call: TRBD2; v_call: TRBV4-1; cdr3_nt: TGCGCCAGCAGCTGGGGGGGGTGGCTAGCGGGGCTTAATGAGCAGTTCTTC; cdr3_aa: CASSWGGWLAGLNEQFF
j_call: TRBJ2-1; clone_size: .; d_call: .; v_call: TRBV6-4; cdr3_nt: TGTGCCAGCAGTGTCGCCACCGGGGGTGGAGAGCAGTTCTTC; cdr3_aa: CASSVATGGGEQFF
j_call: TRBJ2-1; clone_size: once; d_call: TRBD1; v_call: TRBV13; cdr3_nt: TGTGCCAGCAGCGGTGGACAGGCGCAGTTCTTC; cdr3_aa: CASSGGQAQFF
j_call: TRBJ1-2; clone_size: .; d_call: TRBD1; v_call: TRBV6-1; cdr3_nt: TGTGCCAGCAGGGGGATCTCCGGGACAGAGTATGGCTACACCTTC; cdr3_aa: CASRGISGTEYGYTF
j_call: TRBJ2-7; clone_size: .; d_call: TRBD1; v_call: TRBV10-3; cdr3_nt: TGTGCCATCCGGGGACAGGGGGTTTACGAGCAGTACTTC; cdr3_aa: CAIRGQGVYEQYF